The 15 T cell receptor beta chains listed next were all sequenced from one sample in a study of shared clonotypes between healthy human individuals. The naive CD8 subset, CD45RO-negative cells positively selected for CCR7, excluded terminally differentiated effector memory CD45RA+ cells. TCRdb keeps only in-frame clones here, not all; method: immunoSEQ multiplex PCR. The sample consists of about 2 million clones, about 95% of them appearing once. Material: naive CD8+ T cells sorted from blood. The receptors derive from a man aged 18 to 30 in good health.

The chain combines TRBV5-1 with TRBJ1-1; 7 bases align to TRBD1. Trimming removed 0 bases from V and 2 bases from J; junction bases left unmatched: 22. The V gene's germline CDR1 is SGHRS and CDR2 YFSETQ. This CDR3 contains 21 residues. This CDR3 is CASSLAIWSVRQGRGNTEAFF. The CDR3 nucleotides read TGCGCCAGCAGCTTGGCCATTTGGTCTGTTCGACAGGGAAGAGGAAACACTGAAGCTTTCTTT.

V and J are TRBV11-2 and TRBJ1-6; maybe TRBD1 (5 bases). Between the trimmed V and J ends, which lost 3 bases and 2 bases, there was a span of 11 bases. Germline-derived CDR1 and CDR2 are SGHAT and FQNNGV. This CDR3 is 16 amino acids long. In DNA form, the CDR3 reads TGTGCCAGCAGCTTTGCGGGGGATGCCTATAATTCACCCCTCCACTTT. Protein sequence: CASSFAGDAYNSPLHF.

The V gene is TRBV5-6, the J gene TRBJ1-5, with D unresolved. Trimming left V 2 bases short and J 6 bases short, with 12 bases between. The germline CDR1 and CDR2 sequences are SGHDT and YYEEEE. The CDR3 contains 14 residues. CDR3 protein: CASSFEGVGQPQHF. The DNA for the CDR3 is TGTGCCAGCAGCTTTGAGGGTGTGGGTCAGCCCCAGCATTTT. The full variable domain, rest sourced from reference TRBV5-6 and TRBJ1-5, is DAGVTQSPTHLIKTRGQQVTLRCSPKSGHDTVSWYQQALGQGPQFIFQYYEEEERQRGNFPDRFSGHQFPNYSSELNVNALLLGDSALYLCASSFEGVGQPQHFGDGTRLSIL.

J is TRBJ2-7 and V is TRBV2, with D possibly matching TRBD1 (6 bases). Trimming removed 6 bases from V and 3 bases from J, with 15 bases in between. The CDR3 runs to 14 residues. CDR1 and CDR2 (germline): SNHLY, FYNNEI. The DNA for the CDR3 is TGTGCCAGCAGCCGAGGGGGACCCCTCTACGAGCAGTACTTC. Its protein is CASSRGGPLYEQYF.

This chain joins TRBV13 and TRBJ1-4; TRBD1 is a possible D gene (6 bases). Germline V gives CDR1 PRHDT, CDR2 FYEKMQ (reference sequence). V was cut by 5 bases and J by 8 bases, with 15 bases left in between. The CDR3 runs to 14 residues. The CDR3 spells CASSLGQLKEKLFF. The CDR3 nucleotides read TGTGCCAGCAGCCTCGGACAGTTAAAGGAAAAACTGTTTTTT. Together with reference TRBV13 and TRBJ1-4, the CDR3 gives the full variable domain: AAGVIQSPRHLIKEKRETATLKCYPIPRHDTVYWYQQGPGQDPQFLISFYEKMQSDKGSIPDRFSAQQFSDYHSELNMSSLELGDSALYFCASSLGQLKEKLFFGSGTQLSVL.

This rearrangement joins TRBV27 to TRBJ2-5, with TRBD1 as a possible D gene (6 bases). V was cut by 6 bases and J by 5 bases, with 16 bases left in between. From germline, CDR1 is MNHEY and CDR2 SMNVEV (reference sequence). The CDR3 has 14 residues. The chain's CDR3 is CASRNTGLPETQYF. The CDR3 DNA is TGTGCCAGCAGAAATACAGGGTTACCGGAGACCCAGTACTTC.

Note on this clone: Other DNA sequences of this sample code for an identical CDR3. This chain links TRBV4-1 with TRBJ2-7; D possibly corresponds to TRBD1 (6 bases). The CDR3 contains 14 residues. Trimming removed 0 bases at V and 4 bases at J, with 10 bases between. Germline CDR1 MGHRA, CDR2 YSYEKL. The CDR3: CASSQEQGAYEQYF. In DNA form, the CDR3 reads TGCGCCAGCAGCCAAGAACAGGGAGCGTACGAGCAGTACTTC.

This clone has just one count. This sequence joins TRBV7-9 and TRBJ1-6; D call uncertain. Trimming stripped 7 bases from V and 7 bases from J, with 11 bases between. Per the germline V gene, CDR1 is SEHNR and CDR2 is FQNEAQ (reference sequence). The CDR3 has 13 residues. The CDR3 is CASTLMTNSPLHF. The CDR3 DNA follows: TGTGCCAGCACCCTCATGACGAATTCACCCCTCCACTTT.

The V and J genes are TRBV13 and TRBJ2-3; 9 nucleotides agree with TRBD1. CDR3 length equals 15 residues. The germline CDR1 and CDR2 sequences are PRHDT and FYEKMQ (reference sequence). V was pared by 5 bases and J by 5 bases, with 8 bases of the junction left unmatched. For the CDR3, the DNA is TGTGCCAGCAGCCTCCGGGACAGGGAGATAGATACGCAGTATTTT. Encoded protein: CASSLRDREIDTQYF.

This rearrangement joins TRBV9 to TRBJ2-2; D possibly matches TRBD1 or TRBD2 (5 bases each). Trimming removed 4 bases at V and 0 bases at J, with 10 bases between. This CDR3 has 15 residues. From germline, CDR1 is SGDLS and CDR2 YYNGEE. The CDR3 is CASSTGLANTGELFF. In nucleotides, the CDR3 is TGTGCCAGCAGCACAGGACTCGCGAACACCGGGGAGCTGTTTTTT.

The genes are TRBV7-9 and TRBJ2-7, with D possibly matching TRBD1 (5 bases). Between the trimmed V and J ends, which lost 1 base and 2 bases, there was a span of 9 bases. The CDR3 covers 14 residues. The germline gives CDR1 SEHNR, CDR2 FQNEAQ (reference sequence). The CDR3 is CASSLGTRPYEQYF. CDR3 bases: TGTGCCAGCAGCTTAGGGACAAGACCCTACGAGCAGTACTTC.

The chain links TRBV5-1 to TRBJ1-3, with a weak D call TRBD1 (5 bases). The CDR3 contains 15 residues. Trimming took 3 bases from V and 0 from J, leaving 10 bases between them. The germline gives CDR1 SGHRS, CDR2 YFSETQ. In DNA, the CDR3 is TGCGCCAGCAGCTCCTCCGGGGCCTCTGGAAACACCATATATTTT. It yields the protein CASSSSGASGNTIYF.

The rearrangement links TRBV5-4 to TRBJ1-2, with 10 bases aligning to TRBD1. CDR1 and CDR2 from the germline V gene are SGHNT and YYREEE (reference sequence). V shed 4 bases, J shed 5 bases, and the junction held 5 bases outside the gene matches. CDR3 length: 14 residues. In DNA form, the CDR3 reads TGTGCCAGCAGCGTGGGACAGGGGTTGTATGGCTACACCTTC. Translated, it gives CASSVGQGLYGYTF.

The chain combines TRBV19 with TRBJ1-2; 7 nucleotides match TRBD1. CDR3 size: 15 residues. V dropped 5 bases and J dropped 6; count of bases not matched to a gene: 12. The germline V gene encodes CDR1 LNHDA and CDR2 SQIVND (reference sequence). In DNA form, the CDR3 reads TGTGCCAGTAGTCCGGAGGGCAGGGGGTTGGATGGCTACACCTTC. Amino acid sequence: CASSPEGRGLDGYTF.

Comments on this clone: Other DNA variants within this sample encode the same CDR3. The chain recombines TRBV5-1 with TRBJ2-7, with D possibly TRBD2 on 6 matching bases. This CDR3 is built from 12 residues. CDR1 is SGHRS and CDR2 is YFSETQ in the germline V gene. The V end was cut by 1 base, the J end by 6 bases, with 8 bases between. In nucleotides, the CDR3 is TGCGCCAGCAGCTTGACGGGGGTCGAGCAGTACTTC. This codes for CASSLTGVEQYF.